This TCR beta chain derives from a study of regulatory T cells in long-lasting Graves disease (dated by TCRdb to about 2021). About the full investigation: Persistent Graves' disease meant more than 5 years of antithyroid drug treatment with TSH receptor autoantibodies that stayed positive. Peripheral blood TCR sequencing and RNA sequencing compared persistent Graves' disease patients with newly diagnosed Graves' disease patients. The study took place in China and was registered as a clinical trial. A total of around 33 samples were covered by TCR sequencing, comprising 13 persistent and approximately 20 newly diagnosed Graves' disease patients. On average, persistent Graves' disease patients in the clinical cohort had been on antithyroid drugs for about 10.3 years.

The time point tag for this specimen amounts to: persistent/refractory GD, antithyroid drugs over 5 years with positive TRAb. RNA was extracted from PBMCs in TRIzol for both TCR sequencing and RNA sequencing. Graves' disease was diagnosed according to American Thyroid Association guidelines. The patients came from an endocrinology department in Xi'an, China. From each patient, nine milliliters of peripheral blood was collected into an EDTA anticoagulant tube. PBMCs were isolated by Ficoll Paque Plus density gradient separation without further T cell sorting. An Agilent 2100 Bioanalyzer and agarose gel were used to check RNA quality, while a NanoDrop 2000 measured RNA concentration. Measured from the cysteine to the phenylalanine, the CDR3 is 14 residues long. This entry keeps only the CDR3 DNA: 42 bases, framed from base 1. The V and J ends are trimmed by 2 bases and 5 bases, leaving 13 bases between them. Per the germline V gene, SGHAT is the CDR1 and FQNNGV is the CDR2.

This clonotype was seen at least ten times. Its specific antigen is unknown. No much larger clone is present one base from it, and per-base qualities are unavailable. Receptor amplification or capture employed multiplex PCR. Sequencing instrument: Illumina HiSeq 4000. iRepertoire HTBI primers and Arm-PCR amplification of CDR3 regions were used to construct TCR beta libraries. Gel purification was performed on PCR products prior to sequencing. On the study's bioinformatics: Across samples, approximately 68 TRBV and 12 to 15 TRBJ segments were identified and used for gene usage analysis of CDR3 amino acid clonotypes. Filtered high-quality paired reads were merged into contigs using COPE and FqMerger. BLAST was used to align contigs to the IMGT TRBV, TRBD and TRBJ reference genes, and CDR3 was defined following IMGT. Any clonotype with a frequency above 0.1% was counted as a highly expanded clone. Shannon entropy was used to measure repertoire diversity, and the Gini coefficient was used to measure V-J evenness. A clonotype was considered public if more than one individual shared it. TCRdb reworked the public reads: Q25 trimming with fastp, MiXCR clone assembly, productive beta chains retained. Rows with one shared CDR3 protein collapse into an entry with the most common genes and DNA. The authors' filters were not applied to this entry. The sample data list hundreds of thousands of distinct CDR3 sequences, and less than 25% of these were observed just once. The ten biggest clones cover 7% to 10% of the sample.

Overall study results and their limits: Patients with persistent disease shared more public clonotypes (about 2,900) than newly diagnosed patients did (approximately 970). TRBV28, TRBJ1-2 and TRBJ2-5 were preferentially used in persistent disease, while TRBV20-1 and TRBJ2-1 were favored in newly diagnosed disease. The study examined only peripheral blood because the primary lesion, thyroid tissue, could not be accessed. Lower TCR Shannon entropy and fewer highly expanded clones were observed in persistent Graves' disease patients than in newly diagnosed patients, which suggested clonal expansion. The authors noted that the small sample size was a limitation that may lower accuracy. Only the TCR beta chain was sequenced and analyzed.

Sequencing was performed on peripheral blood mononuclear cells (PBMCs), taken when the disease was refractory, from a patient treated with antithyroid drugs. The TCR sequence derives from a female donor with Graves disease. This chain is built from TRBV11-2 and TRBJ2-7; TRBD1 is a possible D gene, resting on 5 matching bases. CDR3 region: CASSLTRRVNEQYF. The DNA reads TGTGCCAGCAGCTTAACCCGCAGGGTCAACGAGCAGTACTTC.